The clone carrying this TCR beta chain has just one count. Other nucleotide sequences from this sample produce the same CDR3. This table comes from immunoSEQ multiplex PCR, and its TCRdb copy is limited to in-frame clones, with some not included. The data contain around 210,000 clones, around 94% of them seen just once; the ten biggest clones take up around 1.7%. Germline assignment: CDR1 KGHSH and CDR2 LQKENI. The CDR3 consists of 14 residues. V lost 3 bases and J lost 2; bases outside the gene matches: 0. The source of the sample is a study of T cell responses to AZD1222 COVID-19 vaccine. This chain connects TRBV18 to TRBJ2-7; 11 bases match TRBD1. Sample: peripheral blood, taken 28 days after the second dose of the MenACWY control vaccine. The clonotype comes from an adult who received the MenACWY meningococcal vaccine as a control. The CDR3 nucleotides read TGTGCCAGCTCACCGGGACAGGGGGCCTACGAGCAGTACTTC. It translates to CASSPGQGAYEQYF. Full variable domain (outside the CDR3, taken from reference TRBV18 and TRBJ2-7): NAGVMQNPRHLVRRRGQEARLRCSPMKGHSHVYWYRQLPEEGLKFMVYLQKENIIDESGMPKERFSAEFPKEGPSILRIQQVVRGDSAAYFCASSPGQGAYEQYFGPGTRLTVT.